This TCR beta chain was sequenced in a study of somatic mutations in cytotoxic T cells in rheumatoid arthritis. Study conclusions and caveats: For CD8+ T-cell clonality, rheumatoid arthritis patients and age-matched healthy controls did not differ significantly. In the expanded CD8+ clones, the antigen targets remained unknown.

On this clone itself: Its specificity is not known.

V was pared by 5 bases and J by 6 bases, with 4 bases of the junction left unmatched. The germline gives CDR1 MNHEY, CDR2 SMNVEV (reference sequence). The CDR3 sequence is 13 residues long. Method: immunoSEQ multiplex PCR; TCRdb's copy keeps in-frame clones and lacks some. This table holds roughly 20,000 clones, roughly nine tenths found once. Healthy-control blood donors had a median age of roughly 55 years (range 21-70) and were over 45% female. The sample comprised CD8+ T cells sorted from blood. The source of this sequence is a man aged 40-49 years in good health. The V gene is TRBV27, the J gene TRBJ2-7; TRBD2 agrees at 10 bases. The CDR3 loop is CASSPRLAGEQYF. CDR3 DNA sequence: TGTGCCAGCAGTCCCCGACTAGCGGGCGAGCAGTACTTC.